Presented here are 30 T cell receptor beta chains from one specimen sequenced in a study of T cell responses to AZD1222 COVID-19 vaccine. Generated by immunoSEQ multiplex PCR, the TCRdb table keeps only in-frame clones and is missing some. The sample lists about 160,000 clones, approximately 87% occurring once. Specimen: peripheral blood, collected 28 days after the second AZD1222 dose. These receptors came from an adult who received the AZD1222 COVID-19 vaccine.

The V gene is TRBV6-6, the J gene TRBJ2-1; D perhaps matches TRBD2 (6 bases). The germline V gene has CDR1 MNHNY and CDR2 SVGAGI (reference sequence). V lost 5 bases, J lost 5 bases, and 16 bases lay in between. This CDR3 has 15 amino acids. CDR3 bases: TGTGCCAGCAGTGGGACTGAGAGGGGTGACAATGAGCAGTTCTTC. Its protein product is CASSGTERGDNEQFF.

The rearrangement uses TRBV5-1 and TRBJ2-5; D not resolved. V lost 5 bases and J 4 bases, leaving 15 bases between the germline ends. The length of the CDR3 is 14 residues. Germline V gene lookup returns CDR1 SGHRS and CDR2 YFSETQ. In DNA form, the CDR3 reads TGCGCCAGCAGACCCGGTGATAGTTCAGAGACCCAGTACTTC. Its translation: CASRPGDSSETQYF.

The chain uses TRBV6-5 and TRBJ2-7, with D unresolved. Trimming shortened V by 6 bases and J by 6 bases, and 12 bases separated the two germline ends. The CDR3 extends over 12 amino acids. In germline, CDR1 is MNHEY, CDR2 SVGAGI. The CDR3 nucleotides read TGTGCCAGCAGGACTGACCTCGGCGAGCAGTACTTC. The encoded protein is CASRTDLGEQYF.

V usage is TRBV6-5 and J usage is TRBJ1-4; D perhaps matches TRBD1 (6 bases). V was pared by 6 bases and J by 8 bases, with 16 bases between. The CDR3 extends over 14 amino acids. Per the germline V gene, CDR1 is MNHEY and CDR2 is SVGAGI. The CDR3 region is CASRRDIGNEKLFF. CDR3 in DNA: TGTGCCAGCAGGAGGGACATCGGAAACGAAAAACTGTTTTTT.

V and J are TRBV5-5 and TRBJ1-1; 10 bases are a match to TRBD1. The CDR3 loop spans 14 amino acids. V lost 0 bases, J lost 4 bases, and 0 bases stayed unmatched. Per the germline V gene, CDR1 is SGHKS and CDR2 is YYEKEE (reference sequence). The DNA of the CDR3 is TGTGCCAGCAGCTTGGGGACAGGGGGCACTGAAGCTTTCTTT. Translation: CASSLGTGGTEAFF.

CDR3 sequence reads: CASSFGRQGHYGYTF. CDR3 in DNA: TGTGCCAGCAGCTTCGGGAGACAGGGACACTATGGCTACACCTTC. This sequence joins TRBV27 and TRBJ1-2, with 7 bases identical to TRBD1. V lost 6 bases to trimming and J lost 3 bases; unmatched junction nucleotides: 10. Germline CDR1 reads MNHEY; CDR2 reads SMNVEV (reference sequence). The CDR3 runs 15 residues.

This chain connects TRBV7-3 to TRBJ2-1; a weak D match, TRBD2 (6 bases). CDR3 length: 12 amino acids. Between the trimmed V and J ends, which lost 2 bases and 14 bases, there was a span of 13 bases. CDR1 is SGHTA, CDR2 FQGTGA, per germline. DNA of the CDR3: TGTGCCAGCAGCTTAGGAGGGCCGGGGAAGTTCTTC. Protein: CASSLGGPGKFF.

This rearrangement joins TRBV28 to TRBJ1-1; TRBD1 might be the D (6 bases). Germline CDR1 MDHEN, CDR2 SYDVKM. The CDR3 sequence is 15 residues long. Trimming cost V 6 bases and J 0 bases, with 14 bases left between them. The CDR3 bases are TGTGCCAGCAGCCCCCAGGGGAACATGAACACTGAAGCTTTCTTT. This sequence encodes CASSPQGNMNTEAFF.

This sequence joins TRBV6-5 and TRBJ1-3, with a possible D match to TRBD1 (6 bases). The germline V gene encodes CDR1 MNHEY and CDR2 SVGAGI. V was clipped by 6 bases and J by 1 base, with 13 bases between them. The CDR3 length is 15 residues. The chain's CDR3 is CASRDTGISGNTIYF. Here the CDR3 DNA reads TGTGCCAGCAGAGATACAGGGATATCTGGAAACACCATATATTTT.

The genes are TRBV6-5 and TRBJ1-2, with a tentative D call TRBD1 (5 bases). The CDR3 totals 12 residues. Trimming took 6 bases from V and 12 from J, leaving 17 bases between them. The germline gives CDR1 MNHEY, CDR2 SVGAGI. The CDR3 DNA reads as TGTGCCAGCAGCATGGTGAAGGGACCCCACACCTTC. Its protein product is CASSMVKGPHTF.

V is TRBV19 and J is TRBJ2-7; a possible D gene is TRBD2 (7 bases). Germline lookup yields CDR1 LNHDA and CDR2 SQIVND (reference sequence). The length of the CDR3 is 14 residues. V was shortened by 10 bases and J by 4 bases, with 20 bases between the two germline ends. CDR3: CATHGGGGVYEQYF. The CDR3 nucleotides are TGTGCCACCCATGGAGGGGGGGGAGTTTACGAGCAGTACTTC. The entire variable domain, with the rest obtained from reference TRBV19 and TRBJ2-7, is as follows: DGGITQSPKYLFRKEGQNVTLSCEQNLNHDAMYWYRQDPGQGLRLIYYSQIVNDFQKGDIAEGYSVSREKKESFPLTVTSAQKNPTAFYLCATHGGGGVYEQYFGPGTRLTVT.

The genes are TRBV27 and TRBJ1-5; 7 bases map to TRBD1. This CDR3 region has 18 residues. V lost 6 bases and J lost 1; bases outside the gene matches: 15. CDR1 and CDR2 from the germline V gene are MNHEY and SMNVEV (reference sequence). As DNA, the CDR3 is TGTGCCAGCAGCCCGGGGACAGTACGAGGGAGAAGCAATCAGCCCCAGCATTTT. Its translation: CASSPGTVRGRSNQPQHF.

CDR3 in amino acids: CASSSGQGESYEQYF. Written as DNA, the CDR3 is TGTGCCAGCAGTTCGGGACAGGGGGAATCCTACGAGCAGTACTTC. The chain has TRBV27 and TRBJ2-7; 11 bases are shared with TRBD1. Germline lookup yields CDR1 MNHEY and CDR2 SMNVEV (reference sequence). Losses at the gene ends were 4 bases for V and 1 base for J; bases not matched to a gene: 3. The CDR3 consists of 15 residues.

The genes are TRBV15 and TRBJ1-1; TRBD1 is a possible D gene (5 bases). CDR3 length equals 14 residues. Germline V lookup: CDR1 LNHNV, CDR2 YYDKDF (reference sequence). The V end was cut by 0 bases, the J end by 7 bases, with 12 bases between. The CDR3 DNA reads TGTGCCACCAGCAGAGATGGAAGGACACTTGAAGCTTTCTTT. As protein: CATSRDGRTLEAFF.

CDR3 residues: CASSLQWGVESTEAFF. CDR3 DNA: TGCGCCAGCAGCCTACAGTGGGGAGTGGAGAGCACTGAAGCTTTCTTT. V gene TRBV5-1 combines with J gene TRBJ1-1; D gene ambiguous. The germline V and J ends were trimmed by 4 bases and 4 bases, with 20 bases remaining between them. Germline loops: CDR1 SGHRS, CDR2 YFSETQ. The CDR3 consists of 16 residues. The variable domain in full, completed from reference TRBV5-1 and TRBJ1-1, reads KAGVTQTPRYLIKTRGQQVTLSCSPISGHRSVSWYQQTPGQGLQFLFEYFSETQRNKGNFPGRFSGRQFSNSRSEMNVSTLELGDSALYLCASSLQWGVESTEAFFGQGTRLTVV.

The gene calls are TRBV12-5 and TRBJ2-7; weak D call: TRBD2 (6 bases). CDR3 length equals 15 residues. Trimming cost V 6 bases and J 2 bases, with 17 bases left between them. Per germline, CDR1 LGHNT and CDR2 FRNRAP. CDR3 sequence reads: CASGPGGSATYEQYF. CDR3 DNA sequence: TGTGCTAGTGGCCCCGGGGGTAGCGCGACCTACGAGCAGTACTTC.

The gene calls are TRBV2 and TRBJ1-5; 9 bases are shared with TRBD1. CDR3 length: 15 amino acids. V was pared by 6 bases and J by 5 bases, with 8 bases of the junction left unmatched. The germline V gene encodes CDR1 SNHLY and CDR2 FYNNEI. CDR3 DNA: TGTGCCAGCAGGCCTGACAGGGGGGCATATCAGCCCCAGCATTTT. Its translation is CASRPDRGAYQPQHF.

The chain couples TRBV6-1 to TRBJ2-5; 12 nucleotides line up with TRBD1. Looked up from germline, CDR1 is MNHNS and CDR2 is SASEGT. The CDR3 consists of 17 residues. Losses at the gene ends were 2 bases for V and 9 bases for J; bases not matched to a gene: 13. CDR3 sequence reads: CASSERPGTGGALSQYF. The CDR3 DNA sequence: TGTGCCAGCAGTGAAAGGCCCGGGACAGGGGGCGCGTTATCCCAGTACTTC.

This chain connects TRBV6-1 to TRBJ1-3, with D unresolved. CDR1 and CDR2 (germline): MNHNS, SASEGT. V shed 3 bases and J shed 2 bases, with 8 bases lying between them. The CDR3 spans 14 residues. CDR3 nucleotide sequence: TGTGCCAGCAGTGAGGCCCAAACTGGAAACACCATATATTTT. This sequence encodes CASSEAQTGNTIYF.

The V gene is TRBV7-2, the J gene TRBJ1-3; unclear D gene. Trimming took off 4 bases at V and 0 bases at J, with 19 bases between the two ends. Per the germline V gene, CDR1 is SGHTA and CDR2 is FQGNSA. The CDR3 sequence is 18 residues long. This CDR3 is CASSSRWTESSSGNTIYF. For the CDR3, the DNA is TGTGCCAGCAGCTCTAGATGGACGGAGTCGAGCTCTGGAAACACCATATATTTT.

To note about this clone: The junction shows a germline mismatch at one end, possibly a read error. This chain connects TRBV3-1 (or the pseudogene TRBV3-2) to TRBJ1-2; D is possibly TRBD1 (6 bases). The CDR3 runs 13 residues. From germline, CDR1 is LGHDT and CDR2 YNNKEL (reference sequence). The CDR3 DNA reads as TGTGCCAGTAGCCAAGAGGGGGTTCGGGGCTACACCTTC. Residues: CASSQEGVRGYTF.

The chain links TRBV13 to TRBJ2-7, with 9 bases lining up with TRBD2. Germline V gene data show CDR1 as PRHDT and CDR2 as FYEKMQ (reference sequence). This CDR3 comprises 15 residues. V trimming: 5 bases; J trimming: 6 bases; junction bases outside the gene matches: 11. CDR3 sequence reads: CASSPPGGGAFEQYF. Written as DNA, the CDR3 is TGTGCCAGCAGCCCTCCTGGCGGGGGGGCCTTCGAGCAGTACTTC.

This chain connects TRBV6-2 or TRBV6-3 to TRBJ1-2, with 11 bases aligning to TRBD1. CDR1 and CDR2 (germline): MNHEY, SVGEGT. CDR3 length equals 15 residues. V gave up 5 bases and J gave up 4 bases; unmatched junction bases: 6. For the CDR3, the DNA is TGTGCCAGCAGTACACGGACAGGGGGCGTCTATGGCTACACCTTC. This gives the protein CASSTRTGGVYGYTF.

In its sample, this clone is medium-sized. CDR3: CASSSVGGMEPQHF. CDR3 sequence (DNA): TGTGCCAGCAGCTCGGTGGGGGGGATGGAGCCCCAGCATTTT. The V and J genes are TRBV5-6 and TRBJ1-5, with D tentatively TRBD1 (5 bases). V shed 3 bases and J shed 8 bases, with 15 bases lying between them. CDR1 SGHDT and CDR2 YYEEEE come from the germline V gene. This CDR3 has 14 amino acids.

V is TRBV4-1 and J is TRBJ1-1; 9 positions match TRBD1. The CDR3 totals 17 residues. Germline V gene lookup returns CDR1 MGHRA and CDR2 YSYEKL. V gave up 0 bases and J gave up 3 bases; unmatched junction bases: 8. The CDR3 sequence: CASSQDDRGTGYTEAFF. The DNA of the CDR3 is TGCGCCAGCAGCCAAGATGACAGGGGGACAGGGTACACTGAAGCTTTCTTT.

CDR3 DNA: TGTGCCAGCCAAGGACAGGGAAGGGCCGGGGAGCTGTTTTTT. As protein: CASQGQGRAGELFF. The chain links TRBV6-5 to TRBJ2-2, with 8 positions matching TRBD1. Germline V gene sequence: CDR1 MNHEY, CDR2 SVGAGI. The V and J ends lost 8 bases and 6 bases, in that order; junction bases with no gene match: 8. The CDR3 totals 14 residues.

The V and J genes are TRBV5-1 and TRBJ1-5; 8 positions match TRBD1. The trim removed 1 base at V and 2 bases at J, leaving 2 bases unmatched. Germline loops: CDR1 SGHRS, CDR2 YFSETQ. This CDR3 region has 15 residues. CDR3 sequence reads: CASSLTGGRNQPQHF. Written as DNA, the CDR3 is TGCGCCAGCAGCTTGACAGGGGGACGCAATCAGCCCCAGCATTTT. Drawing the rest from reference TRBV5-1 and TRBJ1-5, the complete variable domain is KAGVTQTPRYLIKTRGQQVTLSCSPISGHRSVSWYQQTPGQGLQFLFEYFSETQRNKGNFPGRFSGRQFSNSRSEMNVSTLELGDSALYLCASSLTGGRNQPQHFGDGTRLSIL.

This sequence joins TRBV3-1 (or the pseudogene TRBV3-2) and TRBJ1-2, with a possible D match to TRBD1 (5 bases). Between the trimmed V and J ends, which lost 4 bases and 2 bases, there was a span of 14 bases. The CDR3 spans 15 residues. The germline V gene has CDR1 LGHDT and CDR2 YNNKEL (reference sequence). In nucleotides, the CDR3 is TGTGCCAGCAGCCCGTTTCCAGGGTTCAACTATGGCTACACCTTC. Amino acids: CASSPFPGFNYGYTF.

This clone was picked up a small number of times. Here the CDR3 DNA reads TGTGCCAGCAGCAAAAGACAGGGTGGAAACACCATATATTTT. It encodes CASSKRQGGNTIYF. V usage is TRBV21-1 and J usage is TRBJ1-3; TRBD1, the table's D call, was not compared with the DNA. TRBV21-1 is termed a pseudogene. The CDR3 contains 14 residues.

V usage is TRBV28 and J usage is TRBJ2-2; unclear D gene. Trimming stripped 5 bases from V and 4 bases from J, with 5 bases between. This CDR3 is 12 amino acids long. Germline lookup yields CDR1 MDHEN and CDR2 SYDVKM. The DNA for the CDR3 is TGTGCCAGCAGTGAATTCACCGGGGAGCTGTTTTTT. Protein product: CASSEFTGELFF. The full variable domain, rest sourced from reference TRBV28 and TRBJ2-2, is DVKVTQSSRYLVKRTGEKVFLECVQDMDHENMFWYRQDPGLGLRLIYFSYDVKMKEKGDIPEGYSVSREKKERFSLILESASTNQTSMYLCASSEFTGELFFGEGSRLTVL.